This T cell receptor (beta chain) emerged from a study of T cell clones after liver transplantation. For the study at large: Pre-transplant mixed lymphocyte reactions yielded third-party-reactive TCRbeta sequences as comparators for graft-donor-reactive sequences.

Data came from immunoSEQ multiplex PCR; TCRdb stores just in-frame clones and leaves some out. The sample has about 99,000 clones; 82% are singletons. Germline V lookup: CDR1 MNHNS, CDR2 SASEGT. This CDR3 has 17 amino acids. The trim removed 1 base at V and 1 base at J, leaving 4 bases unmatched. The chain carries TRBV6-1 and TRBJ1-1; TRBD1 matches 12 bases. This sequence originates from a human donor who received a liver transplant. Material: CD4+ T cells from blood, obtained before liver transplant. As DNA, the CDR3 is TGTGCCAGCAGTGAAGTCGGGACAGGGGGCCCGAACACTGAAGCTTTCTTT. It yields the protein CASSEVGTGGPNTEAFF.